This entry concerns a single T cell receptor (beta chain). As handled by the study authors: Cell counts per sample came from amplifying reference gene primers. Repertoires were generated with immunoSEQ multiplex PCR, while TCRdb's copy carries only in-frame clones and drops some. The D gene and trimming were derived from the DNA, and the V and J assignments and clone size from that table. This sample yields around 140,000 clones, of which 88% are seen a single time; about 2.5% belongs to the top ten. This entry comes from a study of blood T cell repertoires in COVID-19. In the study overall: Samples taken during acute and convalescent COVID-19 were collected in the United States, Italy and Spain. From T cells, B-cell-depleted T cells, or PBMCs came the material, which was cDNA or gDNA.

The CDR3 runs 15 residues. Trimming stripped 0 bases from V and 5 bases from J, with 14 bases between. The germline V gene has CDR1 SGHNT and CDR2 YYREEE (reference sequence). Seattle enrolled patients during active infection and tracked them longitudinally. The V gene is TRBV5-4, the J gene TRBJ1-1; tentatively, D is TRBD1 (6 bases). Sequencing was performed on peripheral blood. The TCR was taken from a human donor with COVID-19, enrolled during active disease. The donor label of this sample is uncertain. CDR3 in amino acids: CASSLDAGVGTEAFF. Here the CDR3 DNA reads TGTGCCAGCAGCTTGGATGCAGGGGTAGGAACTGAAGCTTTCTTT.